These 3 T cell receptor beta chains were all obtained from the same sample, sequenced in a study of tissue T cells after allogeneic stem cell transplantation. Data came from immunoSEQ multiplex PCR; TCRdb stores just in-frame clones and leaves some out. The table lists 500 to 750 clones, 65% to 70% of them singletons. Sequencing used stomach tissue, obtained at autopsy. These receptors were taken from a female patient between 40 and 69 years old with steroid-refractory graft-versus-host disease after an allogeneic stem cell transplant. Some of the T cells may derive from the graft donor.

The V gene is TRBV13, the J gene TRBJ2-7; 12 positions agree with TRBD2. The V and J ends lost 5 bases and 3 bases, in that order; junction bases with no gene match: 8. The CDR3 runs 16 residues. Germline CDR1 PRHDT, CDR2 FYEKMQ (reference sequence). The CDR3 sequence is CASSPLAGGPDYEQYF. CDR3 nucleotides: TGTGCCAGCAGCCCCCTAGCGGGAGGGCCGGACTACGAGCAGTACTTC.

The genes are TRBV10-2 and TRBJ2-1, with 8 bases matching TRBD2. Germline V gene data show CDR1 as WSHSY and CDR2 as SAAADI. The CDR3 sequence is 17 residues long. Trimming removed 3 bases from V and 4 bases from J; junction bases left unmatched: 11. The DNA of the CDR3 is TGCGCCAGCAGTGATAGTATCGGGGGGGCTATTTACAATGAGCAGTTCTTC. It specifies CASSDSIGGAIYNEQFF.

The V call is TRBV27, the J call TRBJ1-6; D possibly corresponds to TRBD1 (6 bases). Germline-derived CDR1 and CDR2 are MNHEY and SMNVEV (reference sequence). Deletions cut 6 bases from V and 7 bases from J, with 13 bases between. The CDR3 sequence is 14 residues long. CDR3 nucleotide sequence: TGTGCCAGCAGAGCCACAGGGTGGAATTCACCCCTCCACTTT. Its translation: CASRATGWNSPLHF.